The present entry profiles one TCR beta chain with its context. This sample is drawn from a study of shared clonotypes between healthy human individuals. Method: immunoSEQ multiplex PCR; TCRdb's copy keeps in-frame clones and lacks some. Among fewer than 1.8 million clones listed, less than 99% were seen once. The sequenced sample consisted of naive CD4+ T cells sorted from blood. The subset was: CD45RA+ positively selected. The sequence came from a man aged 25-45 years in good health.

The CDR3 DNA reads as TGCGCCAGCAGTGTAAACAGGGGCTTGGGCACCGGGGAGCTGTTTTTT. Protein product: CASSVNRGLGTGELFF. The chain uses TRBV10-1 and TRBJ2-2, with 7 bases that match TRBD1. The CDR3 loop spans 16 amino acids. Germline V lookup: CDR1 WNHNN, CDR2 SYGVQD (reference sequence). V gave up 4 bases and J gave up 4 bases; unmatched junction bases: 9.